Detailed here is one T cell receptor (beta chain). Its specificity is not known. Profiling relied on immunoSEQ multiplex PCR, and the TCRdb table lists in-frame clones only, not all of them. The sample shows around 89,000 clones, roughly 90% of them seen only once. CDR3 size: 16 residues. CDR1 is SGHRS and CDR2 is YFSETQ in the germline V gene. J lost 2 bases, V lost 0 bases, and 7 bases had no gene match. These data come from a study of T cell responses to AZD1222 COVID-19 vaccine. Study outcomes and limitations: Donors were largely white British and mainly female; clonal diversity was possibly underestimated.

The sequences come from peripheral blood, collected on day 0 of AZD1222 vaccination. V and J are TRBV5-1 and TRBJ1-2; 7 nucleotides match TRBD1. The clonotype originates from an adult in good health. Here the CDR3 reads CASSLGVRGRNYGYTF. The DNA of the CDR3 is TGCGCCAGCAGCTTGGGAGTCAGGGGGAGAAACTATGGCTACACCTTC. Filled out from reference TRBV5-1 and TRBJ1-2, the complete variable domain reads KAGVTQTPRYLIKTRGQQVTLSCSPISGHRSVSWYQQTPGQGLQFLFEYFSETQRNKGNFPGRFSGRQFSNSRSEMNVSTLELGDSALYLCASSLGVRGRNYGYTFGSGTRLTVV.